What follows are 23 T cell receptor beta chains derived from one specimen sequenced in a study of control samples from healthy donors and cancer patients. Clones were read by immunoSEQ multiplex PCR, and TCRdb kept only the in-frame ones, dropping some. The sample holds some 14,000 clones, 70% to 80% seen once. Material: formalin-fixed, paraffin-embedded tissue. These receptors all come from a female donor with lung cancer.

The J gene is TRBJ2-6, the V gene TRBV3-1 (or the pseudogene TRBV3-2); no reliable D call. The CDR3 extends over 14 amino acids. Trimming stripped 5 bases from V and 0 bases from J, with 5 bases between. CDR1 and CDR2 from the germline V gene are LGHDT and YNNKEL (reference sequence). In DNA form, the CDR3 reads TGTGCCAGCAGCTTAAACTCTGGGGCCAACGTCCTGACTTTC. Translated, it gives CASSLNSGANVLTF.

The gene calls are TRBV27 and TRBJ1-1; no firm D call. V gave up 4 bases and J gave up 6 bases, with 12 bases separating them. Germline V gene data show CDR1 as MNHEY and CDR2 as SMNVEV (reference sequence). CDR3 length: 13 amino acids. CDR3 coding DNA: TGTGCCAGCAGTTCCTCCGGGGTCGCTGAAGCTTTCTTT. Translation gives CASSSSGVAEAFF.

The chain is built from TRBV12-3 or TRBV12-4 and TRBJ1-1, with D unresolved. CDR3 size: 12 residues. Trimming took off 5 bases at V and 7 bases at J, with 11 bases between the two ends. DNA for the CDR3: TGTGCCAGCAGTCCCCGACTGGGTGAAGCTTTCTTT. Its translation: CASSPRLGEAFF.

The chain combines TRBV7-9 with TRBJ1-1; the D gene is possibly TRBD1 (6 bases). The CDR3 loop spans 13 amino acids. With 7 bases removed from V and 4 bases from J, the gap between germline ends came to 13 bases. Germline V gene sequence: CDR1 SEHNR, CDR2 FQNEAQ (reference sequence). The CDR3 region is CASNLKGGTEAFF. DNA for the CDR3: TGTGCCAGCAACCTCAAAGGGGGCACTGAAGCTTTCTTT. Together with reference TRBV7-9 and TRBJ1-1, the CDR3 gives the full variable domain: DTGVSQNPRHKITKRGQNVTFRCDPISEHNRLYWYRQTLGQGPEFLTYFQNEAQLEKSRLLSDRFSAERPKGSFSTLEIQRTEQGDSAMYLCASNLKGGTEAFFGQGTRLTVV.

The CDR3 loop is CASSATFTSSGEQFF. The CDR3 bases are TGTGCCAGTAGTGCCACTTTCACTAGTTCGGGGGAGCAGTTCTTC. This chain uses TRBV19 with TRBJ2-1, with a possible D match to TRBD2 (5 bases). Looked up from germline, CDR1 is LNHDA and CDR2 is SQIVND (reference sequence). V gave up 5 bases and J gave up 10 bases, with 21 bases separating them. The CDR3 runs 15 residues.

V gene TRBV19 combines with J gene TRBJ2-5, with 9 bases fitting TRBD1. The ends lost 6 bases at V and 6 bases at J; junction bases unmatched: 5. The CDR3 has 13 residues. Looked up from germline, CDR1 is LNHDA and CDR2 is SQIVND (reference sequence). The CDR3 DNA reads as TGTGCCAGTAGCCGGGACAGGGAAAAGACCCAGTACTTC. This sequence encodes CASSRDREKTQYF.

The CDR3 region is CASSYGTERGNEQFF. CDR3 nucleotides: TGTGCCAGCAGCTATGGGACTGAGAGGGGAAATGAGCAGTTCTTC. J is TRBJ2-1 and V is TRBV11-3; TRBD2 is a possible D gene (6 bases). V lost 4 bases and J 7 bases, leaving 17 bases between the germline ends. This CDR3 has 15 amino acids. The V gene's germline CDR1 is SGHNT and CDR2 YENEEA.

V gene TRBV5-1 combines with J gene TRBJ2-6; the D is unclear. Germline CDR1 reads SGHRS; CDR2 reads YFSETQ. The CDR3 extends over 15 amino acids. V lost 5 bases and J lost 0, with 9 bases in between. The CDR3 loop reads CASRYTGSGANVLTF. DNA of the CDR3: TGCGCCAGCAGGTACACGGGCTCTGGGGCCAACGTCCTGACTTTC.

The chain is built from TRBV7-2 and TRBJ2-7, with 11 bases that match TRBD1. CDR1 and CDR2 from the germline V gene are SGHTA and FQGNSA. CDR3 length equals 15 residues. The V and J ends lost 4 bases and 0 bases, in that order; junction bases with no gene match: 2. In nucleotides, the CDR3 is TGTGCCAGCAGCTGGGGGACAGGGGGCTCCTACGAGCAGTACTTC. As protein: CASSWGTGGSYEQYF. The whole variable domain, remainder taken from reference TRBV7-2 and TRBJ2-7, is GAGVSQSPSNKVTEKGKDVELRCDPISGHTALYWYRQSLGQGLEFLIYFQGNSAPDKSGLPSDRFSAERTGGSVSTLTIQRTQQEDSAVYLCASSWGTGGSYEQYFGPGTRLTVT.

Here the CDR3 DNA reads TGCAGTGCTAGTCCGGGGGGGCAGACAGATACGCAGTATTTT. It codes for CSASPGGQTDTQYF. The chain has TRBV20-1 and TRBJ2-3, with 8 bases identical to TRBD2. The V gene's germline CDR1 is DFQATT and CDR2 SNEGSKA (reference sequence). This CDR3 region has 14 residues. V lost 3 bases, J lost 3 bases, and 5 bases stayed unmatched.

V usage is TRBV19 and J usage is TRBJ1-5, with 9 nucleotides matching TRBD1. Per the germline V gene, CDR1 is LNHDA and CDR2 is SQIVND (reference sequence). The CDR3 sequence is 13 residues long. Unmatched junction bases numbered 6, after V lost 6 bases and J lost 9 bases. CDR3 bases: TGTGCCAGTAGCCCACAGGGGGCTCGGCCCCAGCATTTT. Translation: CASSPQGARPQHF.

The chain links TRBV2 to TRBJ1-2, with TRBD1 matching 7 bases. The CDR3 consists of 17 residues. J gave up 3 bases and V 1 base, and 11 bases lay outside the gene matches. The germline gives CDR1 SNHLY, CDR2 FYNNEI. In DNA form, the CDR3 reads TGTGCCAGCAGTGAAGGACCACAGGGGAGTTTGGACTATGGCTACACCTTC. Translation gives CASSEGPQGSLDYGYTF.

The chain is built from TRBV4-1 and TRBJ1-1, with D maybe TRBD1 (6 bases). The V end was cut by 2 bases, the J end by 0 bases, with 13 bases between. Per germline, CDR1 MGHRA and CDR2 YSYEKL. The CDR3 runs 16 residues. CDR3 sequence (DNA): TGCGCCAGCAGCCAATCTCCGGGACATGTGAACACTGAAGCTTTCTTT. Protein product: CASSQSPGHVNTEAFF.

This chain connects TRBV5-1 to TRBJ2-7; D is unclear. The V end lost 1 base, the J end lost 0 bases, and 14 bases lay between the germline ends. This CDR3 has 16 residues. Germline V gene sequence: CDR1 SGHRS, CDR2 YFSETQ. The CDR3 DNA is TGCGCCAGCAGCTTGTGGACCCTTAGAAGCTCCTACGAGCAGTACTTC. Translating it yields CASSLWTLRSSYEQYF.

The genes are TRBV4-3 and TRBJ2-5; D is uncertain. With 0 bases removed from V and 5 bases from J, the gap between germline ends came to 4 bases. Per the germline V gene, CDR1 is LGHNA and CDR2 is YSLEER. CDR3 size: 12 residues. The CDR3 is CASSQDRETQYF. The CDR3 DNA reads TGCGCCAGCAGCCAAGATCGGGAGACCCAGTACTTC.

The chain recombines TRBV7-8 with TRBJ2-5; D is perhaps TRBD1 or TRBD2 (6 bases each). Trimming stripped 1 base from V and 0 bases from J, with 9 bases between. Germline CDR1 reads SGHVS; CDR2 reads FQNEAQ. This CDR3 comprises 15 residues. The DNA of the CDR3 is TGTGCCAGCAGCTTAGAAGGGGGGAACCAAGAGACCCAGTACTTC. This sequence encodes CASSLEGGNQETQYF.

This clone has a handful of counts. V usage is TRBV5-1 and J usage is TRBJ2-3; 7 bases align to TRBD1. The J segment lost 0 bases and the V segment lost 4 bases, leaving 11 bases of the junction unmatched. This CDR3 has 17 residues. CDR1 is SGHRS and CDR2 is YFSETQ in the germline V gene. DNA of the CDR3: TGCGCCAGCAGCCTTGGTGATGGGGGACAGAGCACAGATACGCAGTATTTT. Its translation: CASSLGDGGQSTDTQYF.

This rearrangement joins TRBV28 to TRBJ1-1; TRBD1 might be the D (5 bases). Germline V lookup: CDR1 MDHEN, CDR2 SYDVKM. The CDR3 covers 12 residues. Trimming left V 5 bases short and J 10 bases short, with 14 bases between. CDR3 in amino acids: CASSGGEVRAFF. In DNA form, the CDR3 reads TGTGCCAGCAGTGGGGGAGAGGTGAGAGCTTTCTTT.

The chain is built from TRBV5-5 and TRBJ1-1; 8 bases are shared with TRBD1. Looked up from germline, CDR1 is SGHKS and CDR2 is YYEKEE (reference sequence). V was clipped by 8 bases and J by 4 bases; unmatched bases: 4. CDR3 length equals 12 residues. CDR3 loop: CASIDRGTEAFF. In nucleotides, the CDR3 is TGTGCCAGTATCGACAGGGGCACTGAAGCTTTCTTT.

This sequence joins TRBV7-9 and TRBJ1-6; D remains unclear. Germline V gene sequence: CDR1 SEHNR, CDR2 FQNEAQ (reference sequence). The CDR3 has 13 amino acids. CDR3: CAIGSSYNSPLHF. The DNA for the CDR3 is TGTGCAATAGGTAGCTCCTATAATTCACCCCTCCACTTT.

This clone was seen only a few times. This CDR3 reads CASSPRGPTDTEAFF. CDR3 DNA sequence: TGTGCCAGCTCTCCAAGGGGGCCGACGGACACTGAAGCTTTCTTT. The genes are TRBV18 and TRBJ1-1; 7 nucleotides line up with TRBD1. Trimming took 6 bases from V and 3 from J; bases not matched to a gene: 10. Germline CDR1 is KGHSH and CDR2 is LQKENI. The CDR3 is made up of 15 amino acids.

This clone was counted between two and nine times. This chain links TRBV6-2 or TRBV6-3 with TRBJ2-1; the D is unclear. CDR1 and CDR2 (germline): MNHEY, SVGEGT. CDR3 length: 17 residues. Trimming left V 5 bases short and J 4 bases short, with 21 bases between. The CDR3: CASSPTPLVILYNEQFF. DNA of the CDR3: TGTGCCAGCAGTCCCACGCCCCTAGTTATCCTTTACAATGAGCAGTTCTTC.

The rearrangement joins TRBV30 to TRBJ2-7; D is possibly TRBD1 (6 bases). V was trimmed by 2 bases and J by 7 bases, leaving 18 bases between them. Looked up from germline, CDR1 is GTSNPN and CDR2 is SVGIG (reference sequence). The length of the CDR3 is 14 residues. DNA for the CDR3: TGTGCCTGGAGTCTGGGACAACCATTAGGGGAGCAGTACTTC. Its translation: CAWSLGQPLGEQYF. Complete variable domain (other parts from reference TRBV30 and TRBJ2-7): SQTIHQWPATLVQPVGSPLSLECTVEGTSNPNLYWYRQAAGRGLQLLFYSVGIGQISSEVPQNLSASRPQDRQFILSSKKLLLSDSGFYLCAWSLGQPLGEQYFGPGTRLTVT.